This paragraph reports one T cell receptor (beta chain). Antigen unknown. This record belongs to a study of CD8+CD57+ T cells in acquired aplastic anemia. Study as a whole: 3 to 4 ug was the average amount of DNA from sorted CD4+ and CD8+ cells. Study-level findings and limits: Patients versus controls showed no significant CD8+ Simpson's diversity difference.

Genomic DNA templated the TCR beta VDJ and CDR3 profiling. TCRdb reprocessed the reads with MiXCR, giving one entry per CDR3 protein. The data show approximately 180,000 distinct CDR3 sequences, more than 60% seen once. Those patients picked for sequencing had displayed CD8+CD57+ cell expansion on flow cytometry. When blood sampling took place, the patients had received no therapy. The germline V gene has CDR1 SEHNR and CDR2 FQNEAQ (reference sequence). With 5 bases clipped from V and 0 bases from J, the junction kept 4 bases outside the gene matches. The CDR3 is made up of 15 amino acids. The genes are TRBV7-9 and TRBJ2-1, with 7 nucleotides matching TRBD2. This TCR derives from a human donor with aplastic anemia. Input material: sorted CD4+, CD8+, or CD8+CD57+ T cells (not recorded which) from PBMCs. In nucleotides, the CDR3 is TGTGCCAGCAGCCGCGGGAGTAGCTCCTACAATGAGCAGTTCTTC. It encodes CASSRGSSSYNEQFF.